This record looks at one T cell receptor beta chain sequence and its context. Its antigen is unidentified. These data are taken from a study of blood T cells in healthy people across ages. Study conclusions and caveats: Age advanced and TCR beta diversity per million T cells fell, roughly linearly.

A sample-barcoded 5' primer and a J-beta primer mix were used in a second PCR of about 6 to 12 cycles. Each cDNA was tagged by a template-switch adaptor containing 12 random nucleotides. TCRdb reprocessed the 5' RACE reads with MiXCR, giving one entry per CDR3 protein. The sample holds more than 800,000 distinct CDR3 sequences, less than 35% seen once. The germline V and J ends were trimmed by 0 bases and 3 bases, with 11 bases remaining between them. There are 15 residues in the CDR3. Sequencing was performed on blood. The rearrangement uses TRBV12-3 or TRBV12-4 and TRBJ1-2; TRBD1 is a possible D gene (5 bases). The receptor was derived from a woman aged 80 or over in good health. This CDR3 reads CASSLAGTSYYGYTF. CDR3 in DNA: TGTGCCAGCAGTTTAGCCGGGACTTCCTACTATGGCTACACCTTC.